The table lists the clone carrying this T cell receptor beta chain with a count of one. This record belongs to a study of blood T cell repertoires in COVID-19. CDR1 and CDR2 (germline): MNHEY, SVGAGI. The CDR3 sequence is 16 residues long. V lost 2 bases and J lost 7; bases outside the gene matches: 7. Sequenced by immunoSEQ multiplex PCR; TCRdb stores in-frame clones only, minus some. The table shows a few hundred thousand clones, with roughly 87% occurring only once. The receptor was derived from a woman aged 25 to 39 who had recovered from COVID-19. The gene calls are TRBV6-5 and TRBJ2-2, with 10 nucleotides matching TRBD1. The sequenced sample was PBMCs or T cells enriched from blood (not recorded which). The CDR3 nucleotides are TGTGCCAGCAGTTACCCCCGGGACAGGGGTCGCGGGGAGCTGTTTTTT. Its protein is CASSYPRDRGRGELFF.